These 18 T cell receptor beta chains were all obtained from the same sample, sequenced in a study of radiotherapy plus CTLA-4 blockade in lung cancer. Profiled with immunoSEQ multiplex PCR; TCRdb holds only in-frame clones, not every one. The data hold roughly 90,000 clones, with about two thirds observed a single time. The sequences come from peripheral blood, collected from a patient treated with radiotherapy plus ipilimumab. The receptors come from a human donor with non-small cell lung cancer that progressed on radiotherapy plus ipilimumab.

The chain couples TRBV15 to TRBJ2-1, with D perhaps matching TRBD1 (6 bases). Per the germline V gene, CDR1 is LNHNV and CDR2 is YYDKDF (reference sequence). V was clipped by 0 bases and J by 6 bases, with 12 bases between them. The CDR3 is 15 amino acids. As DNA, the CDR3 is TGTGCCACCAGCAGAGACAGGGGAACTATCAATGAGCAGTTCTTC. This sequence encodes CATSRDRGTINEQFF.

This rearrangement joins TRBV10-3 to TRBJ2-7; TRBD2 is a possible D gene (5 bases). Germline V gene lookup returns CDR1 ENHRY and CDR2 SYGVKD. The V end was cut by 6 bases, the J end by 6 bases, with 9 bases between. There are 11 residues in the CDR3. This CDR3 is CAIRGRGEQYF. DNA for the CDR3: TGTGCCATCAGGGGGAGAGGCGAGCAGTACTTC.

The chain links TRBV2 to TRBJ2-7; 10 nucleotides line up with TRBD2. This CDR3 region has 14 residues. Trimming took 8 bases from V and 2 from J; bases not matched to a gene: 6. Germline values: CDR1 SNHLY, CDR2 FYNNEI. DNA of the CDR3: TGTGCCAGCCTTGGACTAGCGGAGACCTACGAGCAGTACTTC. This translates into CASLGLAETYEQYF.

This clone has more than one count but fewer than ten. This chain uses TRBV19 with TRBJ2-1; 7 nucleotides line up with TRBD2. The J segment lost 0 bases and the V segment lost 6 bases, leaving 11 bases of the junction unmatched. Germline assignment: CDR1 LNHDA and CDR2 SQIVND (reference sequence). The length of the CDR3 is 17 residues. The CDR3: CASSSPTGRSSYNEQFF. In DNA form, the CDR3 reads TGTGCCAGTAGCTCCCCAACCGGGAGGAGCTCCTACAATGAGCAGTTCTTC.

The chain is built from TRBV5-3 and TRBJ1-6, with D tentatively TRBD1 (5 bases). TRBV5-3 carries the ORF label, with uncertain function. The CDR3 length is 17 residues. V dropped 4 bases and J dropped 1 base, with 15 bases sitting between them. In nucleotides, the CDR3 is TGTGCCAGAAGCCCCAGGGAAGAGGAGTCCTATAATTCACCCCTCCACTTT. Its protein product is CARSPREEESYNSPLHF.

This chain uses TRBV5-1 with TRBJ1-1; D remains unclear. V lost 0 bases and J lost 1, with 7 bases in between. Germline assignment: CDR1 SGHRS and CDR2 YFSETQ. The CDR3 consists of 14 residues. CDR3 sequence reads: CASSLASTNTEAFF. The CDR3 coding sequence is TGCGCCAGCAGCTTGGCGAGCACGAACACTGAAGCTTTCTTT. Based on the CDR3 plus reference TRBV5-1 and TRBJ1-1, the full variable domain is KAGVTQTPRYLIKTRGQQVTLSCSPISGHRSVSWYQQTPGQGLQFLFEYFSETQRNKGNFPGRFSGRQFSNSRSEMNVSTLELGDSALYLCASSLASTNTEAFFGQGTRLTVV.

The chain uses TRBV5-5 and TRBJ1-1; D is perhaps TRBD1 (5 bases). V lost 0 bases and J 4 bases, leaving 13 bases between the germline ends. There are 15 residues in the CDR3. Germline CDR1 is SGHKS and CDR2 is YYEKEE (reference sequence). The CDR3 loop is CASSLEGQGLTEAFF. The CDR3 DNA follows: TGTGCCAGCAGCTTGGAGGGGCAGGGCCTCACTGAAGCTTTCTTT.

This clone appeared a few times. The chain employs TRBV5-8 and TRBJ2-7; no firm D call. There are 11 residues in the CDR3. Germline V CDR1 and CDR2: SGHTS, YDEGEE. V was shortened by 2 bases and J by 0 bases, with 0 bases between the two germline ends. The CDR3 sequence: CASSFSYEQYF. The CDR3 DNA reads as TGTGCCAGCAGCTTCTCCTACGAGCAGTACTTC.

This chain uses TRBV6-5 with TRBJ1-2; D not certain. The CDR3 is 13 residues long. Germline assignment: CDR1 MNHEY and CDR2 SVGAGI. Trimming took 10 bases from V and 2 from J, leaving 14 bases between them. The CDR3 loop reads CATSTSLNYGYTF. The CDR3 DNA sequence: TGTGCCACCTCGACATCACTGAACTATGGCTACACCTTC.

This clone has a handful of counts. V usage is TRBV5-5 and J usage is TRBJ1-4, with D tentatively TRBD1 (6 bases). The CDR3 runs 14 residues. V was cut by 2 bases and J by 9 bases, with 14 bases left in between. Per the germline V gene, CDR1 is SGHKS and CDR2 is YYEKEE (reference sequence). The CDR3 here is CASSFVGDRKKLFF. CDR3 nucleotides: TGTGCCAGCAGCTTTGTGGGTGACAGGAAAAAACTGTTTTTT.

This chain uses TRBV27 with TRBJ1-5, with a possible D match to TRBD1 (5 bases). The CDR3 extends over 15 amino acids. Germline V gene sequence: CDR1 MNHEY, CDR2 SMNVEV (reference sequence). Between the trimmed V and J ends, which lost 1 base and 7 bases, there was a span of 14 bases. The CDR3 sequence: CASSLWGGTGQPQHF. DNA of the CDR3: TGTGCCAGCAGTTTATGGGGCGGTACGGGGCAGCCCCAGCATTTT.

The V call is TRBV2, the J call TRBJ2-3; maybe TRBD1 (5 bases). From germline, CDR1 is SNHLY and CDR2 FYNNEI. The CDR3 is 15 amino acids. The V gene lost 0 bases and the J gene lost 4 bases, with 11 bases spanning the gap. Here the CDR3 reads CASSEATGWADTQYF. In nucleotides, the CDR3 is TGTGCCAGCAGTGAAGCAACAGGTTGGGCAGATACGCAGTATTTT. Full variable domain (missing parts from reference TRBV2 and TRBJ2-3): EPEVTQTPSHQVTQMGQEVILRCVPISNHLYFYWYRQILGQKVEFLVSFYNNEISEKSEIFDDQFSVERPDGSNFTLKIRSTKLEDSAMYFCASSEATGWADTQYFGPGTRLTVL.

This sequence joins TRBV2 and TRBJ2-1; a possible D gene is TRBD2 (6 bases). CDR1 is SNHLY and CDR2 is FYNNEI in the germline V gene. The length of the CDR3 is 13 residues. V was cut by 5 bases and J by 5 bases, with 10 bases left in between. The CDR3 sequence: CASSIRLDNEQFF. CDR3 nucleotide sequence: TGTGCCAGCAGTATACGACTAGACAATGAGCAGTTCTTC.

The CDR3 DNA follows: TGTGCCACCAGCTTACCCGCAAGAAGCGGGAGGAGGACAGATACGCAGTATTTT. Protein sequence: CATSLPARSGRRTDTQYF. V usage is TRBV15 and J usage is TRBJ2-3; TRBD2 matches 9 bases. With V trimmed by 5 bases and J by 3 bases, 15 bases remained unmatched. CDR1 is LNHNV and CDR2 is YYDKDF in the germline V gene (reference sequence). The CDR3 length is 18 residues.

This clone was detected once. This sequence joins TRBV28 and TRBJ2-3; the match to TRBD1 covers 8 bases. The V and J ends lost 5 bases and 0 bases, in that order; junction bases with no gene match: 7. In germline, CDR1 is MDHEN, CDR2 SYDVKM. The CDR3 runs 16 residues. The CDR3 region has the DNA TGTGCCAGCAGTCCCCGGACAGGGTTAAGCACAGATACGCAGTATTTT. Protein: CASSPRTGLSTDTQYF.

The chain joins TRBV4-2 to TRBJ2-1; D call uncertain. V was cut by 3 bases and J by 10 bases, with 10 bases left in between. The CDR3 is 12 amino acids. The germline gives CDR1 LGHNA, CDR2 YNFKEQ. The CDR3, as DNA: TGTGCCAGCAGCCAGAGTATCCAGGAGCAGTTCTTC. Its protein product is CASSQSIQEQFF.

Remarks on this clone: This probably arose from a read error, given a far larger clone one base away. J is TRBJ2-3 and V is TRBV28; 8 bases map to TRBD1. CDR3 size: 13 residues. The germline gives CDR1 MDHEN, CDR2 SYDVKM. For the CDR3, the DNA is TGTGCCATCAGTGGACAGGGCCCAGATACGCAGTATTTT. This sequence encodes CAISGQGPDTQYF.

V gene TRBV18 combines with J gene TRBJ2-1, with D possibly being TRBD2 (5 bases). Germline V CDR1 and CDR2: KGHSH, LQKENI. V was shortened by 2 bases and J by 6 bases, with 11 bases between the two germline ends. The CDR3 totals 14 residues. CDR3 sequence: CASSPGLEGNEQFF. The CDR3 coding sequence is TGTGCCAGCTCACCAGGGCTCGAGGGCAATGAGCAGTTCTTC.